This T cell receptor (beta chain) originates from a study of shared clonotypes between healthy human individuals. V gave up 1 base and J gave up 2 bases, with 10 bases separating them. Germline-derived CDR1 and CDR2 are SGHRS and YFSETQ. The CDR3 contains 14 residues. Produced via immunoSEQ multiplex PCR; TCRdb's table is partial and in-frame only. The table has over a million clones, around 97% seen once. Sequences were obtained from naive CD4+ T cells sorted from blood. Specified subset: CD45RA+ positively selected. The chain uses TRBV5-1 and TRBJ2-7, with a possible D match to TRBD1 (6 bases). The origin of this receptor is a man aged 25 to 40 in good health. The DNA of the CDR3 is TGCGCCAGCAGCTTGTATACAGGGACCTACGAGCAGTACTTC. Residues: CASSLYTGTYEQYF.